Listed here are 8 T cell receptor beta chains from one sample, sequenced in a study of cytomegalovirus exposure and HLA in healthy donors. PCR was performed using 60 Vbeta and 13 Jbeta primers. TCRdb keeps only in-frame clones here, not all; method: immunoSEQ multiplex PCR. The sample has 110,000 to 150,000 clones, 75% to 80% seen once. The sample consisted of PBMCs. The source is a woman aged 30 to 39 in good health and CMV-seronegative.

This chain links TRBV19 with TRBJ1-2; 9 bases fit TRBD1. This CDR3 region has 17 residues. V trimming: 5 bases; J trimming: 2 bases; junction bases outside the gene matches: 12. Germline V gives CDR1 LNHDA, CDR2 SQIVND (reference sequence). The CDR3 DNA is TGTGCCAGTAGTCCCGGGTACGGGACAGGGCGCAACTATGGCTACACCTTC. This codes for CASSPGYGTGRNYGYTF.

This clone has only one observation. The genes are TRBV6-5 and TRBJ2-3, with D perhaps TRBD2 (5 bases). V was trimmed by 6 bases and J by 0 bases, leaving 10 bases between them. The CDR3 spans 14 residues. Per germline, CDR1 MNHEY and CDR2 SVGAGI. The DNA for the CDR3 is TGTGCCAGCAGACCGGAGGCTAGCACAGATACGCAGTATTTT. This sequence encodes CASRPEASTDTQYF.

CDR3 sequence reads: CSVRSSGGAYTGELFF. The CDR3 bases are TGCAGCGTTCGATCTAGCGGGGGGGCGTATACCGGGGAGCTGTTTTTT. The chain carries TRBV29-1 and TRBJ2-2; 12 nucleotides match TRBD2. Germline lookup yields CDR1 SQVTM and CDR2 ANQGSEA. CDR3 length: 16 amino acids. The V and J ends lost 5 bases and 5 bases, in that order; junction bases with no gene match: 9.

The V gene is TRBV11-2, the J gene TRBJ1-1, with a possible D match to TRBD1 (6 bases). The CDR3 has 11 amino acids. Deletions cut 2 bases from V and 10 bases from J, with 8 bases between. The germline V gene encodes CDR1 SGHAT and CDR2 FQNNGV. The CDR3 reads CASSLKGVAFF. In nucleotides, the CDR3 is TGTGCCAGCAGCTTAAAGGGGGTAGCTTTCTTT.

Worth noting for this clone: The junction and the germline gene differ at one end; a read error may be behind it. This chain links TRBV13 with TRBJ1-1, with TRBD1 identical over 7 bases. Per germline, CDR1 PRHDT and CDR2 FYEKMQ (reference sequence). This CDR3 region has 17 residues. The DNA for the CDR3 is TGTGCCAGCAGCCCCAGTGGGGCAGGGGGTTGGAACGCTGAAGCTTTCTTT. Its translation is CASSPSGAGGWNAEAFF.

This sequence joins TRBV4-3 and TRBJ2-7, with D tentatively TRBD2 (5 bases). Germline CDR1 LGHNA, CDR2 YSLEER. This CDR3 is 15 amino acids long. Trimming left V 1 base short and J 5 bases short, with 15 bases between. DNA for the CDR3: TGCGCCAGCAGCCAAGTACGCGCTAGCTCGCACGAGCAGTACTTC. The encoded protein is CASSQVRASSHEQYF.

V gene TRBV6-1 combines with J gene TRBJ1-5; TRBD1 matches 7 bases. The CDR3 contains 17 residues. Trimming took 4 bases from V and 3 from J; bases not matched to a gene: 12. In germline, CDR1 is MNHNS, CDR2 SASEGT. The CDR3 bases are TGTGCCAGCAGTGGAGGTCAGGGCAGGGGGACCAATCAGCCCCAGCATTTT. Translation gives CASSGGQGRGTNQPQHF.

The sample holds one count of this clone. DNA for the CDR3: TGTGCCAGCAGAATACGACAGGGAGGCACTGAAGCTTTCTTT. It codes for CASRIRQGGTEAFF. This sequence joins TRBV27 and TRBJ1-1; 7 nucleotides line up with TRBD1. V shed 6 bases, J shed 4 bases, and the junction held 8 bases outside the gene matches. Germline assignment: CDR1 MNHEY and CDR2 SMNVEV (reference sequence). CDR3 length: 14 amino acids.